The 3 T cell receptor beta chains reported below all come from one sample, sequenced in a study of cytomegalovirus exposure and HLA in healthy donors. The PCR employed 60 Vbeta primers together with 13 Jbeta primers. The protocol was immunoSEQ multiplex PCR, while the TCRdb copy is restricted to in-frame clones and leaves out a portion. The table lists under 85,000 clones, around 77% of them singletons. The sample taken for sequencing was PBMCs. Source of these receptors: a middle-aged woman in good health and CMV-seropositive.

The chain employs TRBV11-1 and TRBJ1-6; 7 bases are a match to TRBD1. The CDR3 covers 14 residues. Per germline, CDR1 SGHAT and CDR2 FQDESV (reference sequence). With 2 bases clipped from V and 9 bases from J, the junction kept 4 bases outside the gene matches. Here the CDR3 reads CASSLSTGVSPLHF. The DNA for the CDR3 is TGTGCCAGCAGCTTAAGCACAGGGGTTTCACCCCTCCACTTT.

The chain links TRBV5-1 to TRBJ2-2, with 12 bases matching TRBD2. V was pared by 5 bases and J by 6 bases, with 5 bases of the junction left unmatched. The germline CDR1 and CDR2 sequences are SGHRS and YFSETQ. The CDR3 totals 15 residues. The CDR3: CASRLAGGTPGELFF. CDR3 sequence (DNA): TGCGCCAGCAGGCTAGCGGGAGGGACACCCGGGGAGCTGTTTTTT.

This clone showed up just a few times. This chain connects TRBV7-8 to TRBJ1-5; D gene uncertain. The CDR3 covers 16 residues. Trimming removed 0 bases at V and 0 bases at J, with 9 bases between. Germline loops: CDR1 SGHVS, CDR2 FQNEAQ. For the CDR3, the DNA is TGTGCCAGCAGCTTAGCTCCGGGAGATAGCAATCAGCCCCAGCATTTT. Protein sequence: CASSLAPGDSNQPQHF.